This entry features one T cell receptor beta chain sequence. The data were taken from a study of blood T cell repertoires in COVID-19. Trimming at V came to 1 base and at J to 5 bases, leaving 4 bases not matched to a gene. CDR1 SGHNT and CDR2 YENEEA come from the germline V gene. The CDR3 has 14 amino acids. Sequencing was performed with immunoSEQ multiplex PCR; in TCRdb, only in-frame clones are kept and a portion is missing. This sample has about 97,000 clones, with about 92% found just once. The receptor was derived from a man over 45 with active COVID-19. The rearrangement uses TRBV11-3 and TRBJ2-7, with 8 bases matching TRBD1. Sequencing was carried out using peripheral blood. For the CDR3, the DNA is TGTGCCAGCAGCTTAGCAGGGGGCAGAAACGAGCAGTACTTC. Amino acids: CASSLAGGRNEQYF.